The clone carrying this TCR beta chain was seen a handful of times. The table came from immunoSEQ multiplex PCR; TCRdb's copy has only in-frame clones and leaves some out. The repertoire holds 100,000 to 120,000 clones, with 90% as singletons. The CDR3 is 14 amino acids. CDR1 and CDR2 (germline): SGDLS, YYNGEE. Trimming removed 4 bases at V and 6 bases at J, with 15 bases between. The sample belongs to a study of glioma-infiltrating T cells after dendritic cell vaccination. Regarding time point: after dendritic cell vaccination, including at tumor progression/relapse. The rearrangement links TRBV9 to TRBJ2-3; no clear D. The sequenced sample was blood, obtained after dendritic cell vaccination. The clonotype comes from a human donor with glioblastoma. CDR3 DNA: TGTGCCAGCAGCCCCCGTAGTTGGTTGGATACGCAGTATTTT. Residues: CASSPRSWLDTQYF.